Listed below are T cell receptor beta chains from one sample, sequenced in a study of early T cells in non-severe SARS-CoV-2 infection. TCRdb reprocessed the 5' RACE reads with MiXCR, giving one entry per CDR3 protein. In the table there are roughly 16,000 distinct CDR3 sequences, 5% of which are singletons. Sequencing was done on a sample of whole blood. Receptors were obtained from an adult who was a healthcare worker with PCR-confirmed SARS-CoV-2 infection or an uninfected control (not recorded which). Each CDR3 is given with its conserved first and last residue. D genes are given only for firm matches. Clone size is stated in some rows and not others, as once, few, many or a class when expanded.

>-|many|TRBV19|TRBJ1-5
TGTGCCAGTAGTGGCACAGGGAATCAGCCCCAGCATTTT
CASSGTGNQPQHF
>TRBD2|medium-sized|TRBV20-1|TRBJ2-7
TGCAGTGCTCCTAGCGGATCTTTCAAAGCCGAGCAGTACTTC
CSAPSGSFKAEQYF
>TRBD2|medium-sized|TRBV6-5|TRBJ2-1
TGTGCCAGCAGAAGAACAGGTCTAGCGGGAGGCAATGAGCAGTTCTTC
CASRRTGLAGGNEQFF
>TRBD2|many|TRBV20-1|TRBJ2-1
TGCAGTGCTAGGCCGGGGACTAGGTTTGAGCAGTTCTTC
CSARPGTRFEQFF
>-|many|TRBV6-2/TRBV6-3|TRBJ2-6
TGTGCCAGCAGGCCTGGAGGGCCGAAGGCCAACGTCCTGACTTTC
CASRPGGPKANVLTF
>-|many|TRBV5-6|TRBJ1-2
TGTGCCAGCAGCCACGGGCCTTTGGACCTTAACTATGGCTACACCTTC
CASSHGPLDLNYGYTF
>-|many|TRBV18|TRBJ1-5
TGTGCCAGCTCACCGGGGAGGAGCAATCAGCCCCAGCATTTT
CASSPGRSNQPQHF
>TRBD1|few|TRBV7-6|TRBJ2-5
TGTGCCAGCAGCCCATGGGGGGACAGGGTGAGCGGGGCAGAGACCCAGTACTTC
CASSPWGDRVSGAETQYF
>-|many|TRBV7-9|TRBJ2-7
TGTGCCAGCAGCTTAGCGGGACCGCTCGGCTCCTACGAGCAGTACTTC
CASSLAGPLGSYEQYF
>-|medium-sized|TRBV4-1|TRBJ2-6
TGCGCCAGCAGCCAAGAGGTAACTGGGGCCAACGTCCTGACTTTC
CASSQEVTGANVLTF
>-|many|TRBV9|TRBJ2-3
TGTGCCAGCAGCGCCATCGGACGGACTAGCACAGATACGCAGTATTTT
CASSAIGRTSTDTQYF
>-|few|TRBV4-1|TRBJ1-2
TGCGCCAGCAGCAAAACAGGCTGGGACTATGGCTACACCTTC
CASSKTGWDYGYTF
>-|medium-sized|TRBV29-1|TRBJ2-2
TGCAGCGTTGAGGTCAGCAGGGGAGGGTACACCGGGGAGCTGTTTTTT
CSVEVSRGGYTGELFF
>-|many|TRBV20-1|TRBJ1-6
TGCAGTGCAGGACAGTACCATAATTCACCCCTCCACTTT
CSAGQYHNSPLHF
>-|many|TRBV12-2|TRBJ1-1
TGTGCAAGTCGGCCGGTTTCTGGGACTGAAGCTTTCTTT
CASRPVSGTEAFF
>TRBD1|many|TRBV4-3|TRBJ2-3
TGCGCCAGCAGCCAAGATCTGATGACAGGGGCAACAGATACGCAGTATTTT
CASSQDLMTGATDTQYF
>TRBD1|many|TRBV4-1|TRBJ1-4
TGCGCCAGCAGCCAAAACCCCGGGACAGAACTTTTT
CASSQNPGTELF
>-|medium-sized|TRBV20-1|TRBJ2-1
TGCAGTGCTAGCGGCGGGAATGAGCAGTTCTTC
CSASGGNEQFF
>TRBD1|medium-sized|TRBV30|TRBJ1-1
TGTGCCTGGAGTTCGGGACAGGGGATGGCTGAAGCTTTCTTT
CAWSSGQGMAEAFF
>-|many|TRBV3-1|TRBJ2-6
TGTGCCAGCAGCCCCCCCGGAGGGGGGCTGGGTGGGGCCAACGTCCTGACTTTC
CASSPPGGGLGGANVLTF
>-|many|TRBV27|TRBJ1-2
TGTGCCAGCAGTCCTTCATCCGGGACTCCCCTTTATGGCTACACCTTC
CASSPSSGTPLYGYTF
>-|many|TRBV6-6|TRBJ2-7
TGTGCCAGCAGTTACTCGAGGGGCGGGGGCCCTACCTACGAGCAGTACTTC
CASSYSRGGGPTYEQYF
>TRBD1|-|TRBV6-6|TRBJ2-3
TGTGCCAGCAGGCTGACAGGGACCCTCACAGATACGCAGTATTTT
CASRLTGTLTDTQYF
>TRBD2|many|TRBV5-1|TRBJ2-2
TGCGCCAGCAGAGAGCGGGAGGGCCGGACCGGGGAGCTGTTTTTT
CASREREGRTGELFF
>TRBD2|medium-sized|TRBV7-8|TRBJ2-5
TGTGCCAGCAGCGGCCGAGGACTAGTCCAAGAGACCCAGTACTTC
CASSGRGLVQETQYF
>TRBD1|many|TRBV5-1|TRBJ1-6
TGCGCCAGCAGCTCGAAAGGCCCTGGGACAGGAAATAATTCACCCCTCCACTTT
CASSSKGPGTGNNSPLHF
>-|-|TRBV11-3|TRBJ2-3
TGTGCCAGCAGCTTCCGGACGGCTACGCAGTATTTT
CASSFRTATQYF
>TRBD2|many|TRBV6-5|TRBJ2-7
TGTGCCAGCAGTTCGGGACTAGCGAGAGAGCAGTACTTC
CASSSGLAREQYF
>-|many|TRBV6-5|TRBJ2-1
TGTGCCAGCAGTTTTTACAATGAGCAGTTCTTC
CASSFYNEQFF
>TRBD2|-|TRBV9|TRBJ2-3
TGTGCCAGCAGCGTGACTAGCGGGAGTGGCACAGATACGCAGTATTTT
CASSVTSGSGTDTQYF
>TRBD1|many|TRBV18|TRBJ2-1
TGTGCCAGCTCAAACCCCGGGACAGGGGGTTTGGGTGAGCAGTTCTTC
CASSNPGTGGLGEQFF
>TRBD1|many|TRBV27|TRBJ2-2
TGTGCCAGCAGTTCCTTGACAGGGGGCGCGGAAGACGGGGAGCTGTTTTTT
CASSSLTGGAEDGELFF
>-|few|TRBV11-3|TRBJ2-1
TGTGCCAGCAGCCGGAGCCCTCTCGGCGGTGAGCAGTTCTTC
CASSRSPLGGEQFF
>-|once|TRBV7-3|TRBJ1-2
TGTGCCAGCAGCTTAAGCCCAGGGTATGGCTACACCTTC
CASSLSPGYGYTF
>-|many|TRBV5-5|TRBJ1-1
TGTGCCAGCAGCTTGGCGGGGATCGAAGCTTTCTTT
CASSLAGIEAFF
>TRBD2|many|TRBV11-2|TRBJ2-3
TGTGCCAGCAGCTCCGGACTAGCGGACACAGATACGCAGTATTTT
CASSSGLADTDTQYF
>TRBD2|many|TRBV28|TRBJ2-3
TGTGCCAGCAGCTGGACTAGCGGGAGTGCAGATACGCAGTATTTT
CASSWTSGSADTQYF
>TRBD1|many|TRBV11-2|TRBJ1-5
TGTGCCAGCAGCTCCTGGACAGGAAGCAATCAGCCCCAGCATTTT
CASSSWTGSNQPQHF
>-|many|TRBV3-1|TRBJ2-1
TGTGCCAGCAGCCGGGTATACGATGAGCAGTTCTTC
CASSRVYDEQFF
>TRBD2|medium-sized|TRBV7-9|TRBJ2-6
TGTGCCAGCAGCCCCCAAGGGGCGGGAGAGTTTCTCTCTGGGGCCAACGTCCTGACTTTC
CASSPQGAGEFLSGANVLTF
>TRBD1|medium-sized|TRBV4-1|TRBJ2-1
TGCGCCAGCAGCTCCCGGGACAGGGAAGGCAATGAGCAGTTCTTC
CASSSRDREGNEQFF
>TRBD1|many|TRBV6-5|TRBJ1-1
TGTGCCAGCAGTTACACAGGGGTTATGAACACTGAAGCTTTCTTT
CASSYTGVMNTEAFF
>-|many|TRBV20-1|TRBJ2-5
TGCAGTGCTAAGCAGCCCTCCCAAGAGACCCAGTACTTC
CSAKQPSQETQYF
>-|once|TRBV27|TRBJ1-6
TGTGCCAGCAGCCTACGGGGGAACAATTCACCCCTCCACTTT
CASSLRGNNSPLHF
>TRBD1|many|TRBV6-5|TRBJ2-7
TGTGCCAGCAGTTACCGGGGACAGGGTGTCTACGAGCAGTACTTC
CASSYRGQGVYEQYF
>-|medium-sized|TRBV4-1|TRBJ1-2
TGCGCCAGCAGCCAATTAGTGGGCTATGGCTACACCTTC
CASSQLVGYGYTF
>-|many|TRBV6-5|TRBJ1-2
TGTGCCAGCAGTCCACGTGGGCTCCTCTATGGCTACACCTTC
CASSPRGLLYGYTF
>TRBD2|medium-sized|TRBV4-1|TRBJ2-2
TGCGCCAGCAGCTACAGGACTAGCGGCGTCGTGGGCGGGGAGCTGTTTTTT
CASSYRTSGVVGGELFF
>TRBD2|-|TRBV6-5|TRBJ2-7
TGTGCCGGCAGTTACATAGCGGGAGGGGGCGAGCAGTACTTC
CAGSYIAGGGEQYF
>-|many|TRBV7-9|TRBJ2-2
TGTGCCAGCAGCCCCCCCGCGGGACCCCGACCCGGGGAGCTGTTTTTT
CASSPPAGPRPGELFF
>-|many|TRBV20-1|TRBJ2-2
TGCAGTGCTAGAGAAGTAGGTTCCACCGGGGAGCTGTTTTTT
CSAREVGSTGELFF
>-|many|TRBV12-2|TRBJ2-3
TGTGCAAGTCGCTTACTAGGTGGGGAGGGACGCACAGATACGCAGTATTTT
CASRLLGGEGRTDTQYF
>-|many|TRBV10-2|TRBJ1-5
TGCGCCAGCAGTGAGATCCCAGGGGATGTCAATCAGCCCCAGCATTTT
CASSEIPGDVNQPQHF
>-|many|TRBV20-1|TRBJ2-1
TGCAGTGCTAGAGGACTAGAACTCTACAATGAGCAGTTCTTC
CSARGLELYNEQFF
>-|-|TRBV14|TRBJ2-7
TGTGCCAGCCCTCTACCTCGGGACGATCCCACTTACGAGCAGTACTTC
CASPLPRDDPTYEQYF